The 28 T cell receptor beta chains given below trace back to one sample, sequenced in a study of post-analysis software for immune sequencing data. The study, taken as a whole, reports: Comparison of patients with controls showed 5 or 6 TRBV segments more frequent in patients, TRBV5-6, TRBV5-1 and TRBV20-1 among them.

For these TCRs, the target antigens are not known. Unique molecular identifiers were built into the TCR beta cDNA libraries. From the PCR reads, TCRdb called clonotypes with MiXCR, one entry per CDR3 protein. The sample contains about 540,000 distinct CDR3 sequences, around 34% of which appear only once. Sequencing input: blood. These receptor sequences come from a girl between 2 and 17 years old with multiple sclerosis.

This chain uses TRBV6-5 with TRBJ1-4; D is undetermined. Trimming took 6 bases from V and 3 from J, leaving 14 bases between them. Germline V lookup: CDR1 MNHEY, CDR2 SVGAGI. The CDR3 has 15 residues. DNA of the CDR3: TGTGCCAGCAGATCCCTGACCGGAGCTAATGAAAAACTGTTTTTT. It specifies CASRSLTGANEKLFF.

This rearrangement joins TRBV12-3 or TRBV12-4 to TRBJ2-4; 9 nucleotides match TRBD1. CDR3 size: 15 residues. J gave up 11 bases and V 7 bases, and 15 bases lay outside the gene matches. The CDR3 reads CASTRQGVSNNVQYF. DNA of the CDR3: TGTGCCAGCACCCGACAGGGGGTATCAAATAACGTTCAGTACTTC.

This clonotype turned up a few times. CDR3 bases: TGTGCCAGCAGCCGAGTCCCGGGACAGGGGGCAAACGAGCAGTACTTC. Translation: CASSRVPGQGANEQYF. The rearrangement uses TRBV7-6 and TRBJ2-7; TRBD1 matches at 12 bases. The CDR3 consists of 16 residues. With V trimmed by 5 bases and J by 5 bases, 10 bases remained unmatched. Germline CDR1 and CDR2: SGHVS and FNYEAQ.

This clonotype was seen more than once but under ten times. This chain joins TRBV25-1 and TRBJ2-5; D call uncertain. Between the trimmed V and J ends, which lost 3 bases and 0 bases, there was a span of 11 bases. This CDR3 is built from 15 residues. In germline, CDR1 is MGHDK, CDR2 SYGVNS. The CDR3 region is CASSDSLEYQETQYF. The CDR3 bases are TGTGCCAGCAGTGATTCCCTAGAGTACCAAGAGACCCAGTACTTC.

The chain combines TRBV20-1 with TRBJ2-7, with 7 bases that match TRBD1. The CDR3 runs 15 residues. After removal of 5 bases from V and 2 bases from J, the junction contained 12 bases not matched to a gene. Germline V lookup: CDR1 DFQATT, CDR2 SNEGSKA (reference sequence). The CDR3 protein is CSAGPGTAEAYEQYF. CDR3 nucleotides: TGCAGTGCTGGGCCGGGGACAGCAGAAGCCTACGAGCAGTACTTC.

The rearrangement links TRBV20-1 to TRBJ2-3; TRBD2 might be the D (6 bases). Germline assignment: CDR1 DFQATT and CDR2 SNEGSKA (reference sequence). The V end was cut by 0 bases, the J end by 2 bases, with 18 bases between. The CDR3 has 17 residues. CDR3 nucleotides: TGCAGTGCTAGAGATCCCCGCGGGGCGGAAATCACAGATACGCAGTATTTT. Its translation: CSARDPRGAEITDTQYF.

With respect to this clonotype: An end of the junction differs from the germline gene, which may be a read error. The V and J genes are TRBV20-1 and TRBJ1-2, with 11 bases identical to TRBD1. Germline V gene sequence: CDR1 DFQATT, CDR2 SNEGSKA (reference sequence). This CDR3 comprises 17 residues. For the CDR3, the DNA is TGCAGTGCTGGAGACTTCGGACAGGGGGCGTGGGGCTATGGCTACACCTTC. Translating it yields CSAGDFGQGAWGYGYTF.

V usage is TRBV7-2 and J usage is TRBJ2-1; D ambiguous. Germline V gene data show CDR1 as SGHTA and CDR2 as FQGNSA. The CDR3 totals 16 residues. V lost 3 bases and J 1 base, leaving 13 bases between the germline ends. This CDR3 reads CASSLGWGGSYNEQFF. Written as DNA, the CDR3 is TGTGCCAGCAGCTTGGGCTGGGGTGGATCCTACAATGAGCAGTTCTTC. The variable domain in full, with the rest retrieved from reference TRBV7-2 and TRBJ2-1, is GAGVSQSPSNKVTEKGKDVELRCDPISGHTALYWYRQSLGQGLEFLIYFQGNSAPDKSGLPSDRFSAERTGGSVSTLTIQRTQQEDSAVYLCASSLGWGGSYNEQFFGPGTRLTVL.

The V and J genes are TRBV7-9 and TRBJ2-1; 9 bases are shared with TRBD2. Germline V gene data show CDR1 as SEHNR and CDR2 as FQNEAQ (reference sequence). Trimming cost V 5 bases and J 5 bases; bases outside gene matches: 10. The CDR3 is 16 residues long. The DNA for the CDR3 is TGTGCCAGCAGCACCCGCAGCGGGGGGACCAACAATGAGCAGTTCTTC. Translated: CASSTRSGGTNNEQFF.

The chain employs TRBV7-9 and TRBJ2-7; D is perhaps TRBD2 (5 bases). Per germline, CDR1 SEHNR and CDR2 FQNEAQ (reference sequence). The CDR3 has 14 residues. V was cut by 5 bases and J by 1 base, with 12 bases left in between. The CDR3 reads CASSRPEGSYEQYF. The CDR3 nucleotides read TGTGCCAGCAGCCGTCCCGAGGGATCCTACGAGCAGTACTTC.

The chain has TRBV7-6 and TRBJ2-7; D possibly corresponds to TRBD2 (5 bases). The CDR3 is made up of 14 amino acids. The V gene lost 6 bases and the J gene lost 3 bases, with 15 bases spanning the gap. Germline-derived CDR1 and CDR2 are SGHVS and FNYEAQ. CDR3 sequence: CASRPETGNYEQYF. CDR3 coding DNA: TGTGCCAGCAGGCCCGAGACGGGAAACTACGAGCAGTACTTC.

This chain links TRBV7-9 with TRBJ2-3; TRBD2 matches at 11 bases. CDR1 SEHNR and CDR2 FQNEAQ come from the germline V gene (reference sequence). The CDR3 loop spans 17 amino acids. With V trimmed by 5 bases and J by 3 bases, 10 bases remained unmatched. The CDR3 bases are TGTGCCAGCAGCGCGAATAGCGGGGGGGCGTCGACAGATACGCAGTATTTT. Residues: CASSANSGGASTDTQYF.

V usage is TRBV15 and J usage is TRBJ1-2, with D perhaps matching TRBD1 (5 bases). Trimming removed 0 bases from V and 0 bases from J, with 14 bases in between. This CDR3 comprises 17 residues. The germline CDR1 and CDR2 sequences are LNHNV and YYDKDF (reference sequence). In DNA, the CDR3 is TGTGCCACCAGCAGAGAATCGGGGACCCGTACTAACTATGGCTACACCTTC. This encodes CATSRESGTRTNYGYTF. Filled out from reference TRBV15 and TRBJ1-2, the complete variable domain reads DAMVIQNPRYQVTQFGKPVTLSCSQTLNHNVMYWYQQKSSQAPKLLFHYYDKDFNNEADTPDNFQSRRPNTSFCFLDIRSPGLGDTAMYLCATSRESGTRTNYGYTFGSGTRLTVV.

This clonotype occurred many times. The chain has TRBV4-1 and TRBJ2-1; 14 bases align to TRBD2. The CDR3 is 16 amino acids. CDR1 and CDR2 from the germline V gene are MGHRA and YSYEKL. V dropped 4 bases and J dropped 7; count of bases not matched to a gene: 6. CDR3 coding DNA: TGCGCCAGCAGCCCACAGGGACTAGCGGGGGTGAATGAGCAGTTCTTC. Encoded protein: CASSPQGLAGVNEQFF.

This clonotype was counted only a few times. The gene calls are TRBV9 and TRBJ2-1, with a tentative D call TRBD1 (6 bases). The V end lost 4 bases, the J end lost 7 bases, and 24 bases lay between the germline ends. The CDR3 length is 17 residues. The germline V gene encodes CDR1 SGDLS and CDR2 YYNGEE. The CDR3 nucleotides are TGTGCCAGCAGCTTTGGTCAGGGGTCCAATTTTCCAAATGAGCAGTTCTTC. Its translation: CASSFGQGSNFPNEQFF.

J is TRBJ2-7 and V is TRBV6-6, with 7 bases lining up with TRBD1. The V segment lost 4 bases and the J segment 3 bases; nucleotides outside the gene matches: 6. The CDR3 sequence is 14 residues long. In germline, CDR1 is MNHNY, CDR2 SVGAGI (reference sequence). The CDR3 region has the DNA TGTGCCAGCAGTTGCAGGGACAGTGGCTACGAGCAGTACTTC. Translation gives CASSCRDSGYEQYF.

The V gene is TRBV20-1, the J gene TRBJ2-5; D remains unclear. Germline V gene lookup returns CDR1 DFQATT and CDR2 SNEGSKA (reference sequence). V lost 1 base and J 5 bases, leaving 29 bases between the germline ends. There are 19 residues in the CDR3. The CDR3 DNA is TGCAGTGCTAGAGTTTCCCTAACTAACGGCGGATATCCTTGGGAGACCCAGTACTTC. The encoded protein is CSARVSLTNGGYPWETQYF.

This clonotype was recorded a few times. The chain couples TRBV4-1 to TRBJ2-4; tentative D call: TRBD1 (5 bases). The J call is uncertain, as TRBJ2-5 better fits the DNA end. CDR3 length equals 13 residues. The germline CDR1 and CDR2 sequences are MGHRA and YSYEKL. The CDR3 is CASRGQMMGTQYF. Written as DNA, the CDR3 is TGCGCCAGCAGGGGGCAGATGATGGGGACCCAGTACTTC.

The chain combines TRBV11-2 with TRBJ2-1; 15 bases fit TRBD2. CDR3 length equals 20 residues. The germline CDR1 and CDR2 sequences are SGHAT and FQNNGV. V shed 5 bases and J 0 bases; nucleotides not matched to a gene: 11. Here the CDR3 reads CASSPRTSGGALGSYNEQFF. As DNA, the CDR3 is TGTGCCAGCAGCCCCCGGACTAGCGGGGGGGCCTTGGGCTCCTACAATGAGCAGTTCTTC.

This chain connects TRBV12-3 or TRBV12-4 to TRBJ2-1, with TRBD1 matching over 10 bases. V was pared by 6 bases and J by 0 bases, with 5 bases of the junction left unmatched. The CDR3 loop spans 16 amino acids. CDR3 in amino acids: CASSLRTGGSYNEQFF. The CDR3 DNA is TGTGCCAGCAGCCTTAGGACAGGGGGCTCCTACAATGAGCAGTTCTTC.

This clonotype has more than one count but fewer than ten. This chain connects TRBV19 to TRBJ2-3; D remains ambiguous. Germline V gene data show CDR1 as LNHDA and CDR2 as SQIVND (reference sequence). V lost 3 bases, J lost 5 bases, and 9 bases lay in between. The CDR3 has 13 amino acids. As DNA, the CDR3 is TGTGCCAGTAGTATTGCAACAGAAGATACGCAGTATTTT. Residues: CASSIATEDTQYF. Full variable domain (outside the CDR3, taken from reference TRBV19 and TRBJ2-3): DGGITQSPKYLFRKEGQNVTLSCEQNLNHDAMYWYRQDPGQGLRLIYYSQIVNDFQKGDIAEGYSVSREKKESFPLTVTSAQKNPTAFYLCASSIATEDTQYFGPGTRLTVL.

The chain carries TRBV7-2 and TRBJ2-1; 7 nucleotides agree with TRBD1. The trim removed 5 bases at V and 1 base at J, leaving 8 bases unmatched. There are 16 residues in the CDR3. The germline V gene encodes CDR1 SGHTA and CDR2 FQGNSA. The CDR3 coding sequence is TGTGCCAGCAGCCCCACCAGACAGGGATCCTACAATGAGCAGTTCTTC. Its protein is CASSPTRQGSYNEQFF.

This clonotype appeared many times. The CDR3 nucleotides read TGTGCCAGCAGAGAGACTAGCGGGGGTCATGATACGCAGTATTTT. It codes for CASRETSGGHDTQYF. The chain recombines TRBV12-3 or TRBV12-4 with TRBJ2-3, with 12 bases that match TRBD2. This CDR3 is built from 15 residues. Losses at the gene ends were 6 bases for V and 6 bases for J; bases not matched to a gene: 7.

There are a few counts of this clonotype. The chain carries TRBV3-1 and TRBJ1-2; D is unresolved. Germline CDR1 and CDR2: LGHDT and YNNKEL (reference sequence). The CDR3 totals 17 residues. The V end lost 1 base, the J end lost 4 bases, and 19 bases lay between the germline ends. CDR3 nucleotides: TGTGCCAGCAGCCAAGGATGGTTATATAACCCCGGCTATGGCTACACCTTC. Translating it yields CASSQGWLYNPGYGYTF.

This clonotype was found a few times. V is TRBV10-2 and J is TRBJ2-7; tentatively, D is TRBD1 (6 bases). The CDR3 runs 15 residues. CDR1 is WSHSY and CDR2 is SAAADI in the germline V gene. Between the trimmed V and J ends, which lost 4 bases and 0 bases, there was a span of 13 bases. For the CDR3, the DNA is TGCGCCAGCAGTGGCTGGACAGCCAACTCCTACGAGCAGTACTTC. It codes for CASSGWTANSYEQYF.

This clonotype was counted only a few times. V is TRBV7-9 and J is TRBJ1-1; 7 bases fit TRBD1. This CDR3 has 13 amino acids. Germline V gene data show CDR1 as SEHNR and CDR2 as FQNEAQ (reference sequence). The J segment lost 1 base and the V segment lost 5 bases, leaving 1 base of the junction unmatched. CDR3 DNA sequence: TGTGCCAGCAGCCCAGGGGGGAACACTGAAGCTTTCTTT. This gives the protein CASSPGGNTEAFF.

The chain uses TRBV14 and TRBJ2-1, with D perhaps given as TRBD1 or TRBD2 (5 bases each). The germline CDR1 and CDR2 sequences are SGHDN and FVKESK. The CDR3 is made up of 17 amino acids. With 0 bases removed from V and 4 bases from J, the gap between germline ends came to 16 bases. CDR3: CASSQDNMGVSYNEQFF. The DNA for the CDR3 is TGTGCCAGCAGCCAAGATAACATGGGGGTTAGTTACAATGAGCAGTTCTTC.

A few counts support this clonotype. The V and J genes are TRBV27 and TRBJ2-1; TRBD2 is a possible D gene (5 bases). The CDR3 runs to 14 residues. Per the germline V gene, CDR1 is MNHEY and CDR2 is SMNVEV (reference sequence). V was cut by 1 base and J by 5 bases, with 9 bases left in between. In DNA form, the CDR3 reads TGTGCCAGCAGTTTATACGGGGTACACAATGAGCAGTTCTTC. This codes for CASSLYGVHNEQFF.